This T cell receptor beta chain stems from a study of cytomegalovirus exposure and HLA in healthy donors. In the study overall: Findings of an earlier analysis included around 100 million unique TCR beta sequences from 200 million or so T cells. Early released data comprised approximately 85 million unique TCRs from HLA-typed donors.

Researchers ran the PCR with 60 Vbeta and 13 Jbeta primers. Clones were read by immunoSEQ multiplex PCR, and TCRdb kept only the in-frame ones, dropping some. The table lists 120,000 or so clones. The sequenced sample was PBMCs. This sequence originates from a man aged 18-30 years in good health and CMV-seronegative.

The CDR3 DNA reads TGTGCTAGTGGTCCGAGCGGGAGCAGAGGTGAGCAGTTCTTC. It is translated as CASGPSGSRGEQFF. This chain links TRBV12-5 with TRBJ2-1; 8 bases line up with TRBD2. Trimming at V came to 5 bases and at J to 9 bases, leaving 9 bases not matched to a gene. Germline V gene lookup returns CDR1 LGHNT and CDR2 FRNRAP. The CDR3 consists of 14 residues. Combining the CDR3 with reference TRBV12-5 and TRBJ2-1 gives the whole variable domain DARVTQTPRHKVTEMGQEVTMRCQPILGHNTVFWYRQTMMQGLELLAYFRNRAPLDDSGMPKDRFSAEMPDATLATLKIQPSEPRDSAVYFCASGPSGSRGEQFFGPGTRLTVL.